The sequence of this T cell receptor beta chain was determined in a study of blood T cell repertoires in COVID-19 (dated by TCRdb to the early 2020s). For context, the study as a whole: Collaborator samples came from the United States, Italy and Spain and covered acute and convalescent phases of COVID-19. The dataset comprised deeply sampled blood TCRbeta repertoires from subjects exposed to, actively infected with, or recovered from COVID-19. Samples were obtained from the ongoing ImmuneRACE study (first 160 participants) and from 1,254 subjects provided by 6 global collaborators. The repertoires were released in a freely available public database meant as a resource for research on the immune response to SARS-CoV-2. The material from the prospective study consisted of cDNA or gDNA derived from T cells, B-cell-depleted T cells, or PBMCs. Where available, HLA class I and class II types were taken from metadata supplied by the sample provider and were not determined by assay-based typing. The sample metadata nearly always contained a de-identified subject ID, COVID-19 status, age in years and sex. Results and caveats for the whole study, not just this receptor: The quantity of clinical and demographic metadata differed by source and by participant and was supplied without curation.

TCRbeta CDR3 regions were amplified from genomic DNA using the immunoSEQ Assay, a bias-controlled multiplex PCR. On the authors' methods: The number of nucleated cells in each sample was estimated from the amplification of reference gene primers within the assay. Sequence reads were collapsed and filtered to measure the absolute abundance of every unique TCRbeta CDR3 rearrangement. For each sample, productive Simpson clonality was calculated as the square root of Simpson's diversity index across productive rearrangements. In its TCRdb copy, this immuneACCESS table keeps in-frame sequences only and misses some clones. Where compared with another copy, unresolved V genes explain less than half of these, and the others have no known cause. V, J and clone size were drawn from that table, and D and trimming were deduced from the DNA. In all, the sample holds almost 350,000 clones, and about nine tenths of those were seen once. Of the sample, 1% is held by the ten largest clones.

The V end loses 1 base and the J end loses 0 bases, and a stretch of 10 bases separates them. As encoded in the germline V gene (reference sequence), CDR1 is LGHDT while CDR2 is YNNKEL. The CDR3 contains 15 residues, cysteine and phenylalanine counted. This entry keeps only the CDR3 DNA: 45 bases, framed from base 1. Participants in the prospective study were enrolled through a virtual design, were aged roughly 18 to 100 years, and lived in under 25 United States geographic areas. In the prospective study, cohorts were assigned on the basis of participant-reported clinical history obtained from a screening survey and a study questionnaire. A participant counted as exposed if, within 2 weeks of entering the study, that participant had been in contact with someone who had a PCR-confirmed or clinician-diagnosed COVID-19 case. Mobile phlebotomists in the prospective study collected whole blood, serum and a nasopharyngeal or oropharyngeal swab from every participant. Additional blood draws and questionnaires over an approximately two-month period could optionally be provided by prospective study participants. Before DNA extraction, prospective study blood samples were shipped either frozen or at room temperature.

Regarding this clone: It has no known antigen specificity. Per-base quality was not reported, and no clone a single base away is much larger than it.

Sequenced material: PBMCs or T cells enriched from blood (not recorded which). The clonotype was recovered from a woman younger than 45 who had been exposed to COVID-19. Rearrangement joined TRBV3-1 (or the pseudogene TRBV3-2) to TRBJ2-7; the D region possibly corresponds to TRBD1 (6 bases align). This receptor carries the CDR3 CASSQGTASSYEQYF. The sequence in DNA is TGTGCCAGCAGCCAAGGGACAGCCAGCTCCTACGAGCAGTACTTC.